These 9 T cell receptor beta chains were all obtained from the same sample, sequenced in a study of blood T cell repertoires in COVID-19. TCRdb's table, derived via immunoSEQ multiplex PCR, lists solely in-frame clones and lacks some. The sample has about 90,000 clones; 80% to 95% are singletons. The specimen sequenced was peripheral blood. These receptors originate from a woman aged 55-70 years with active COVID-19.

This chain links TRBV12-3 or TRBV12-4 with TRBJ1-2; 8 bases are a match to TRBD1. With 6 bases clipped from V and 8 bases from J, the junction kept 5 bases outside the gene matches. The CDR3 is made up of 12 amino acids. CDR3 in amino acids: CASRQGAWGYTF. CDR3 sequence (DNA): TGTGCCAGCAGGCAGGGGGCGTGGGGCTACACCTTC.

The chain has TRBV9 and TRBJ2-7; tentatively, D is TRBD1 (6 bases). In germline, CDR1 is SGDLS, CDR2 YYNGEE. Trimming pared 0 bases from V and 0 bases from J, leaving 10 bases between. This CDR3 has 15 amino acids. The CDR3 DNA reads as TGTGCCAGCAGCGTAGGGGGGCCTAGCTCCTACGAGCAGTACTTC. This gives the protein CASSVGGPSSYEQYF.

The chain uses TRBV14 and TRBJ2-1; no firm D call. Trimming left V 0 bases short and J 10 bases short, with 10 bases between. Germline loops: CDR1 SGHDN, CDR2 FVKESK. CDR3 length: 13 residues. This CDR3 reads CASSQEYRAEQFF. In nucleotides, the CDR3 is TGTGCCAGCAGCCAAGAATACCGCGCCGAGCAGTTCTTC.

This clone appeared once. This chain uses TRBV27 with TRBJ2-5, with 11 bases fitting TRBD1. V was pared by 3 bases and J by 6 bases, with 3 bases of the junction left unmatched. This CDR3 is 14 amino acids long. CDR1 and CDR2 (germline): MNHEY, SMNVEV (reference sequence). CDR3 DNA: TGTGCCAGCAGTTTTGGGACAGGGGGTCAGACCCAGTACTTC. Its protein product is CASSFGTGGQTQYF.

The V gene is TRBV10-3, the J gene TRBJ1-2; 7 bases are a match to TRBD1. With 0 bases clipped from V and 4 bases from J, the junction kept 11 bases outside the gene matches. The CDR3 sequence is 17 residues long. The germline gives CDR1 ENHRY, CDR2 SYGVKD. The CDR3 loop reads CAISESTTRTGFYGYTF. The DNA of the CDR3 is TGTGCCATCAGTGAGTCCACTACAAGGACAGGCTTCTATGGCTACACCTTC.

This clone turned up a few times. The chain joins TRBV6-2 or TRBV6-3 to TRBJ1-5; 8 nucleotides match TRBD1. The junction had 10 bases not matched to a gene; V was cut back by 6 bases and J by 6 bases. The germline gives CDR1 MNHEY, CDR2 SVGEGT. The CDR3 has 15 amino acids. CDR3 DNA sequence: TGTGCCAGCAGCCCGACAGGGGCTTTCAGTCAGCCCCAGCATTTT. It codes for CASSPTGAFSQPQHF.

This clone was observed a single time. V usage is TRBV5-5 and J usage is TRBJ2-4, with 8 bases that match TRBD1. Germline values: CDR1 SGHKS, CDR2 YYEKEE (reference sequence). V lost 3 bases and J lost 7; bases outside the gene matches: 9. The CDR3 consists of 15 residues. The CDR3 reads CASSWGDRKPNIQYF. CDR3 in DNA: TGTGCCAGCAGCTGGGGGGACAGGAAACCGAACATTCAGTACTTC.

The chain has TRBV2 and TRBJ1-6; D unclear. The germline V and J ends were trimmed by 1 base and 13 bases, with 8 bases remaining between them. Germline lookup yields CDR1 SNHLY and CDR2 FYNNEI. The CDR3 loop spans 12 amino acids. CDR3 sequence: CASSEGSGPLHF. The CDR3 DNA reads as TGTGCCAGCAGTGAAGGCTCGGGGCCCCTCCACTTT. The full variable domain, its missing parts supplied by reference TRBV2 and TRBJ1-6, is EPEVTQTPSHQVTQMGQEVILRCVPISNHLYFYWYRQILGQKVEFLVSFYNNEISEKSEIFDDQFSVERPDGSNFTLKIRSTKLEDSAMYFCASSEGSGPLHFGNGTRLTVT.

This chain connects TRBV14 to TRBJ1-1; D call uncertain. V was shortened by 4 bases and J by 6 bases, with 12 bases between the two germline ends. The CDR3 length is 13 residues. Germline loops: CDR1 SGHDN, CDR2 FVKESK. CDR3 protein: CASSLHGYAEAFF. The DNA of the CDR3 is TGTGCCAGCAGCCTACACGGGTATGCTGAAGCTTTCTTT. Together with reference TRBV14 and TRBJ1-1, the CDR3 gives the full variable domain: EAGVTQFPSHSVIEKGQTVTLRCDPISGHDNLYWYRRVMGKEIKFLLHFVKESKQDESGMPNNRFLAERTGGTYSTLKVQPAELEDSGVYFCASSLHGYAEAFFGQGTRLTVV.